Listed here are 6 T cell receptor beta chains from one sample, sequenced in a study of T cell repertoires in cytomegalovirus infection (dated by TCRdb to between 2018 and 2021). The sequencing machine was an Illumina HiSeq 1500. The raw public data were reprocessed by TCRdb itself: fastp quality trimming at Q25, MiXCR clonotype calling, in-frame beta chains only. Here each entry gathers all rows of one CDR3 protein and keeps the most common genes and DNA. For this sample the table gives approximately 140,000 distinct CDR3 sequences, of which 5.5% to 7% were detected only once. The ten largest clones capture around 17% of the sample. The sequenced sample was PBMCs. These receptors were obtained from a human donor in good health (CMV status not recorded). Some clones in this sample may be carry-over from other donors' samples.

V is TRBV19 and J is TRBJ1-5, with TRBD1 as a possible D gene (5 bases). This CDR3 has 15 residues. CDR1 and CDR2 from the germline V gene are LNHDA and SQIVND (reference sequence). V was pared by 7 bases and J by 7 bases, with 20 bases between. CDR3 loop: CASTDILLGGQPQHF. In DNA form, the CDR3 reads TGTGCCAGTACCGATATTCTTCTCGGGGGGCAGCCCCAGCATTTT.

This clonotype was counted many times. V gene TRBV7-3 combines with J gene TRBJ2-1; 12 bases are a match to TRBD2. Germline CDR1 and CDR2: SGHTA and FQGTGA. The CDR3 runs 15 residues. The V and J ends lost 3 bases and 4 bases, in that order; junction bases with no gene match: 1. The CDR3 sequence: CASSLGTSGYNEQFF. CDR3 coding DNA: TGTGCCAGCAGCTTGGGGACTAGCGGGTACAATGAGCAGTTCTTC.

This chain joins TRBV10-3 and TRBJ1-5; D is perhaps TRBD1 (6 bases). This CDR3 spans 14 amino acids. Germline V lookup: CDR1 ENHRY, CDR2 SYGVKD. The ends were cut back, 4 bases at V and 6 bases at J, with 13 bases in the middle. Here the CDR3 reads CAISGGGWGQPQHF. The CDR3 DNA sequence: TGTGCCATCAGTGGCGGGGGCTGGGGTCAGCCCCAGCATTTT.

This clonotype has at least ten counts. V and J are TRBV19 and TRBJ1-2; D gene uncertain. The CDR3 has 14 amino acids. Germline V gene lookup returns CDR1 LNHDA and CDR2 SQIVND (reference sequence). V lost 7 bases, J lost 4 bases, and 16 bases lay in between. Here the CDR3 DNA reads TGTGCCAGTACTCAATCGGAGAGGATCTATGGCTACACCTTC. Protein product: CASTQSERIYGYTF.

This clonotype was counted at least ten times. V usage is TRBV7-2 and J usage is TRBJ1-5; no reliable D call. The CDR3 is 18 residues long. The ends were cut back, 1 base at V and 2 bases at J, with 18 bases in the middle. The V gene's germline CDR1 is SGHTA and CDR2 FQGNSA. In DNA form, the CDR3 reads TGTGCCAGCAGCTTAGGACGCCGTACAGTTACCGGCAATCAGCCCCAGCATTTT. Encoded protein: CASSLGRRTVTGNQPQHF.

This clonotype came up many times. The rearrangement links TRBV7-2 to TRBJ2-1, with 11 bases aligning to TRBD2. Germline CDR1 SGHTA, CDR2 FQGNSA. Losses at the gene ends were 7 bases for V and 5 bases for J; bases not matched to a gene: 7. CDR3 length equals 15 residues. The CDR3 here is CASISTSGGNNEQFF. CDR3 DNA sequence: TGTGCCAGCATCAGCACTAGCGGGGGCAACAATGAGCAGTTCTTC.